The next 27 T cell receptor beta chains were all read from a single sample in a study of response to subunit inactivated influenza vaccine. TCRdb redid the calling of the RT-PCR reads with MiXCR, one entry per CDR3 protein. The sample consists of a few hundred thousand distinct CDR3 sequences, approximately 7.8% of them appearing once. This sample comprised PBMCs from blood, obtained around 25 months after vaccination. These receptors all come from a man between 50 and 75 years old who received an inactivated influenza vaccine.

V and J are TRBV29-1 and TRBJ2-7; D not resolved. Germline-derived CDR1 and CDR2 are SQVTM and ANQGSEA. The CDR3 is made up of 10 amino acids. Trimming cost V 4 bases and J 3 bases, with 4 bases left between them. CDR3 residues: CSVVNYEQYF. Here the CDR3 DNA reads TGCAGCGTTGTAAACTACGAGCAGTACTTC.

Note on this clonotype: Compared with germline, one end of the junction differs, possibly owing to a read error. The chain couples TRBV4-3 to TRBJ2-3; the match to TRBD1 covers 7 bases. This CDR3 spans 14 amino acids. CDR1 is LGHNA, CDR2 YSLEER, per germline. CDR3 residues: CACSQMTGSDTQYF. The DNA for the CDR3 is TGCGCCTGCAGCCAGATGACAGGGTCAGATACGCAGTATTTT.

In its sample, this clonotype was seen many times. The chain combines TRBV27 with TRBJ2-3; TRBD2 matches 9 bases. The CDR3 is made up of 15 amino acids. Germline lookup yields CDR1 MNHEY and CDR2 SMNVEV (reference sequence). V shed 2 bases, J shed 1 base, and the junction held 1 base outside the gene matches. This CDR3 is CASSLQRGGTDTQYF. The DNA for the CDR3 is TGTGCCAGCAGTTTACAGCGGGGGGGCACAGATACGCAGTATTTT.

V usage is TRBV7-8 and J usage is TRBJ2-1; 11 bases align to TRBD1. The CDR3 covers 16 residues. V lost 5 bases and J lost 9; bases outside the gene matches: 12. Germline CDR1 and CDR2: SGHVS and FQNEAQ. The CDR3 DNA follows: TGTGCCAGCAGCACCCGGACAGGGGGCCTGTCGGGTGAGCAGTTCTTC. This codes for CASSTRTGGLSGEQFF.

This clonotype was counted between two and nine times. This rearrangement joins TRBV7-2 to TRBJ2-7; D remains unclear. This CDR3 contains 14 residues. V was cut by 2 bases and J by 6 bases, with 14 bases left in between. CDR1 SGHTA and CDR2 FQGNSA come from the germline V gene. In nucleotides, the CDR3 is TGTGCCAGCAGCTTACCCGGAACCGCCTCCGAGCAGTACTTC. Translating it yields CASSLPGTASEQYF.

The V and J genes are TRBV11-3 and TRBJ2-1, with TRBD2 matching over 12 bases. Germline CDR1 reads SGHNT; CDR2 reads YENEEA. V shed 6 bases and J 4 bases; nucleotides not matched to a gene: 7. The CDR3 has 16 residues. The CDR3 spells CASSFTSGGPYNEQFF. CDR3 bases: TGTGCCAGCAGTTTTACTAGCGGGGGGCCTTACAATGAGCAGTTCTTC.

This clonotype was seen ten or more times. The CDR3 DNA reads as TGTGCCAGCAGTTATAGAGGGGGTATCAGCCCCCAGCATTTT. This sequence encodes CASSYRGGISPQHF. The gene calls are TRBV3-1 and TRBJ1-5; TRBD1 is a possible D gene (6 bases). The CDR3 loop spans 14 amino acids. V gave up 6 bases and J gave up 10 bases, with 19 bases separating them. Per the germline V gene, CDR1 is LGHDT and CDR2 is YNNKEL (reference sequence).

This clonotype was seen a handful of times. The chain recombines TRBV5-1 with TRBJ2-1; 7 bases map to TRBD2. With 1 base clipped from V and 4 bases from J, the junction kept 5 bases outside the gene matches. The CDR3 has 15 amino acids. Germline assignment: CDR1 SGHRS and CDR2 YFSETQ. Written as DNA, the CDR3 is TGCGCCAGCAGCTTGTGGGCGGGAGCGTACAATGAGCAGTTCTTC. Translating it yields CASSLWAGAYNEQFF.

J is TRBJ2-1 and V is TRBV20-1; 8 nucleotides agree with TRBD1. CDR3 size: 14 residues. J lost 6 bases, V lost 4 bases, and 8 bases had no gene match. The germline CDR1 and CDR2 sequences are DFQATT and SNEGSKA (reference sequence). Written as DNA, the CDR3 is TGCAGTGCTAACGGCAGGGGGCTGATCAATGAGCAGTTCTTC. Translation gives CSANGRGLINEQFF.

A few counts support this clonotype. This sequence joins TRBV24-1 and TRBJ2-7, with 7 bases lining up with TRBD1. V shed 9 bases, J shed 2 bases, and the junction held 6 bases outside the gene matches. CDR3 length: 13 amino acids. Germline V gene lookup returns CDR1 KGHDR and CDR2 SFDVKD. CDR3 sequence (DNA): TGTGCCACCTCAGACAGGGTAACCTACGAGCAGTACTTC. Protein sequence: CATSDRVTYEQYF.

This clonotype was seen only a few times. The J gene is TRBJ2-7, the V gene TRBV9, with D tentatively TRBD1 or TRBD2 (5 bases each). Germline V gene sequence: CDR1 SGDLS, CDR2 YYNGEE. This CDR3 contains 12 residues. Trimming took 0 bases from V and 8 from J, leaving 9 bases between them. The CDR3 reads CASSVEPGQQYF. The CDR3 DNA follows: TGTGCCAGCAGCGTAGAACCGGGACAGCAGTACTTC.

The chain joins TRBV28 to TRBJ2-1; 11 nucleotides agree with TRBD2. Trimming removed 4 bases from V and 8 bases from J; junction bases left unmatched: 4. CDR1 is MDHEN, CDR2 SYDVKM, per germline. The CDR3 consists of 14 residues. In DNA form, the CDR3 reads TGTGCCAGCAGTTCACTAGCGGGAGTATATGAGCAGTTCTTC. Encoded protein: CASSSLAGVYEQFF.

V usage is TRBV12-3 or TRBV12-4 and J usage is TRBJ2-5; the match to TRBD1 covers 7 bases. This CDR3 is 14 amino acids long. The V gene end was trimmed by 7 bases and the J gene end by 5 bases; junction bases not matched to a gene: 10. In DNA form, the CDR3 reads TGTGCCAGCACCACGGACAGGCGTAGCGAGACCCAGTACTTC. Its protein is CASTTDRRSETQYF.

About this clonotype itself: One junction end does not reproduce the germline sequence, and a read error may be involved. The rearrangement uses TRBV12-3 or TRBV12-4 and TRBJ2-1; D not resolved. This CDR3 comprises 14 residues. The CDR3 DNA reads TGTGCCTGCAGTGGAGTGAGCTCCTACAATGAGCAGTTCTTC. It is translated as CACSGVSSYNEQFF.

This chain links TRBV4-1 with TRBJ1-4; no clear D gene. CDR3 size: 15 residues. The V end lost 4 bases, the J end lost 7 bases, and 16 bases lay between the germline ends. Germline V CDR1 and CDR2: MGHRA, YSYEKL. In DNA, the CDR3 is TGCGCCAGCAGCCGGGATGGAGCGCGGGTTGAAAAACTGTTTTTT. Protein: CASSRDGARVEKLFF.

This clonotype came up many times. The chain has TRBV12-3 or TRBV12-4 and TRBJ1-5; tentatively, D is TRBD1 (6 bases). The CDR3 runs to 14 residues. V was clipped by 3 bases and J by 3 bases, with 9 bases between them. The CDR3, as DNA: TGTGCCAGCAGTTTGGACAGCCCCAATCAGCCCCAGCATTTT. It codes for CASSLDSPNQPQHF.

This clonotype was detected a few times. This chain joins TRBV7-6 and TRBJ2-7, with 11 bases matching TRBD1. Germline values: CDR1 SGHVS, CDR2 FNYEAQ. Unmatched junction bases numbered 2, after V lost 5 bases and J lost 2 bases. The CDR3 is 14 amino acids. This CDR3 is CASSTGQGAYEQYF. The CDR3 bases are TGTGCCAGCAGCACGGGACAGGGGGCCTACGAGCAGTACTTC.

V gene TRBV20-1 combines with J gene TRBJ2-7; the match to TRBD2 covers 14 bases. V lost 3 bases, J lost 5 bases, and 3 bases stayed unmatched. The V gene's germline CDR1 is DFQATT and CDR2 SNEGSKA (reference sequence). The CDR3 covers 14 residues. The CDR3 DNA follows: TGCAGTGCTAGGGGACTAGCGGGAGTAGACGAGCAGTACTTC. Translated, it gives CSARGLAGVDEQYF.

This clonotype has more than one count but fewer than ten. The rearrangement uses TRBV14 and TRBJ2-3, with 10 bases identical to TRBD2. Germline V lookup: CDR1 SGHDN, CDR2 FVKESK. This CDR3 region has 15 residues. V dropped 2 bases and J dropped 4; count of bases not matched to a gene: 3. CDR3 bases: TGTGCCAGCAGCCAAAGGCTAGCGGGAGCAGATACGCAGTATTTT. Amino acids: CASSQRLAGADTQYF.

The J gene is TRBJ2-7, the V gene TRBV14; D is perhaps TRBD2 (6 bases). The CDR3 has 13 amino acids. Trimming stripped 5 bases from V and 4 bases from J, with 12 bases between. Germline CDR1 SGHDN, CDR2 FVKESK. The CDR3 reads CASSINAGYEQYF. The CDR3 nucleotides are TGTGCCAGCAGCATTAATGCGGGGTACGAGCAGTACTTC.

Many counts were recorded for this clonotype. This chain links TRBV20-1 with TRBJ2-3, with D uncertain. V lost 5 bases to trimming and J lost 3 bases, with 3 bases between them. The CDR3 covers 10 residues. Germline V gene data show CDR1 as DFQATT and CDR2 as SNEGSKA (reference sequence). CDR3 region: CSAGTDTQYF. For the CDR3, the DNA is TGCAGTGCTGGAACAGATACGCAGTATTTT.

This clonotype was found once. The V gene is TRBV7-2, the J gene TRBJ2-7, with 7 nucleotides matching TRBD2. Germline-derived CDR1 and CDR2 are SGHTA and FQGNSA. The CDR3 consists of 16 residues. Losses at the gene ends were 0 bases for V and 4 bases for J; bases not matched to a gene: 9. CDR3 nucleotide sequence: TGTGCCAGCAGCTTAGCGGTTGGCGGGAGCGCGTACGAGCAGTACTTC. This sequence encodes CASSLAVGGSAYEQYF.

This clonotype was seen a few times. This rearrangement joins TRBV21-1 to TRBJ1-5; the table gives TRBD1 as D, unverified against the DNA. TRBV21-1 represents a pseudogene. The CDR3 covers 15 residues. The CDR3 nucleotides read TGTGCCAGCAGCAAACCTTCGACAGCTCATCAGCCCCAGCATTTT. This translates into CASSKPSTAHQPQHF.

This clonotype was seen many times. The V and J genes are TRBV21-1 and TRBJ2-7; the D call TRBD1 from the table was never checked on the DNA. TRBV21-1 is classified as a pseudogene. The CDR3 is 15 amino acids. In DNA form, the CDR3 reads TGTGCCAGCAGCGCCAGGGACAGGGTGAGATACGAGCAGTACTTC. Protein product: CASSARDRVRYEQYF.

The V and J genes are TRBV7-9 and TRBJ1-4, with a tentative D call TRBD1 (5 bases). There are 13 residues in the CDR3. Germline V CDR1 and CDR2: SEHNR, FQNEAQ (reference sequence). Trimming took 5 bases from V and 7 from J, leaving 11 bases between them. Here the CDR3 reads CASSPGGFEKLFF. The CDR3 DNA follows: TGTGCCAGCAGCCCCGGGGGGTTTGAAAAACTGTTTTTT.

This clonotype was detected many times. J is TRBJ2-7 and V is TRBV11-2, with D perhaps matching TRBD1 (6 bases). The CDR3 extends over 14 amino acids. Germline CDR1 reads SGHAT; CDR2 reads FQNNGV. V shed 7 bases and J shed 2 bases, with 15 bases lying between them. In DNA, the CDR3 is TGTGCCAGCACCGCGGACAGTGTTACCTACGAGCAGTACTTC. Translating gives CASTADSVTYEQYF.

This clonotype turned up a few times. This chain connects TRBV29-1 to TRBJ1-1; a weak D match, TRBD1 (6 bases). V dropped 5 bases and J dropped 3 bases, with 16 bases sitting between them. Germline CDR1 and CDR2: SQVTM and ANQGSEA. The CDR3 length is 14 residues. The CDR3 DNA sequence: TGCAGCGTTCCGGGAATTGAGGGGGACACTGAAGCTTTCTTT. Protein sequence: CSVPGIEGDTEAFF.